This T cell receptor beta chain comes out of a study of CD8 T cells in Susac syndrome (dated by TCRdb to between 2018 and 2021). For the study in its entirety: Of the Susac syndrome patients who were sequenced, more than 5 had clinically active disease and 8 or 9 were in clinical remission. At the time of blood withdrawal, Susac syndrome patients were either therapy-naive, taking corticosteroids (with some also receiving IVIg), or on IVIg alone. Whether CD8+ T cell activation and differentiation in Susac syndrome was antigen driven was tested using repertoire sequencing. Overall results and qualifications from the work: The number of individuals in the TCR sequencing and HLA analysis was acknowledged as relatively small. No clonal expansion was detected in the CD4+ T cell repertoire of Susac syndrome patients.

For this chain, trimming is 1 base at the V end and 10 bases at the J end, and the number of junction bases without a gene match is 5. From the cysteine through the phenylalanine, the CDR3 covers 14 amino acids. Only the CDR3 part of the read is kept: 42 bases, read in frame from the first base. Sequences DFQATT (CDR1) and SNEGSKA (CDR2) are obtained from the germline V gene (reference sequence). High-throughput TCR beta sequencing profiled peripheral blood CD8+ and CD4+ T cells from healthy donors, Susac syndrome patients and multiple sclerosis patients. The Susac syndrome patients fulfilled recently defined diagnostic criteria for either definite or probable disease. Bulk CD8+ and CD4+ T cells were purified by magnetic negative isolation, whereas CD8+ TEMRA cells were enriched by FACS. Blood was drawn into EDTA tubes, processed within 24 hours, and PBMCs were isolated by density gradient centrifugation. PBMCs intended for TCR sequencing were cryopreserved in liquid nitrogen and thawed later in a water bath at 37 degrees C. A purity of at least 90% was achieved for sorted or isolated CD4+, CD8+ and CD8+ TEMRA cells.

RNA was extracted with the RNeasy kit and 0.5 to 1 ug was reverse transcribed using random hexamers. The immunoSEQ multiplex PCR assay, covering 54 Vbeta and 13 Jbeta segments, was used to amplify TCR beta CDR3 regions. PCR amplification bias was corrected by using a synthetic template baseline for primer optimization and computational correction. As for the original processing: Reads were annotated to V, D and J genes according to IMGT and were analyzed with immunoSEQ Analyzer, with only productive sequences retained. Clonality was calculated as one minus the Shannon entropy normalized by log2 of the number of productive unique sequences. For each patient and control, public and private clones were evaluated among the 100 most prevalent clones. Clones were defined as Susac-specific when absent from the healthy and MS cohorts, from fewer than 1,200 published viral clones and from other ImmuneACCESS disease sequences. The raw public data were reprocessed by TCRdb itself: fastp quality trimming at Q25, MiXCR clonotype calling, in-frame beta chains only. Every CDR3 protein is listed once, alongside the most common genes and DNA of its rows. TCRdb's processing, not the authors' own work, is the source of the V and J calls. Here the sample has 67,000 or so distinct CDR3 sequences; roughly 93% occur a single time. Together, the top ten hold about 0.15% of the sample.

This clonotype occurred once. Its antigen specificity is not known. No base quality values were provided; no much bigger clone lies one nucleotide off. One read alone makes for weak evidence. The sequenced material came from CD4+ T cells from PBMCs. This sequence uses TRBV20-1 and TRBJ1-6; 9 of the junction bases match TRBD1. This receptor was obtained from a human donor with Susac syndrome. The CDR3 sequence is CSARGTGAHSPLHF. The bases are TGCAGTGCTAGAGGGACAGGGGCTCACTCACCCCTCCACTTT.